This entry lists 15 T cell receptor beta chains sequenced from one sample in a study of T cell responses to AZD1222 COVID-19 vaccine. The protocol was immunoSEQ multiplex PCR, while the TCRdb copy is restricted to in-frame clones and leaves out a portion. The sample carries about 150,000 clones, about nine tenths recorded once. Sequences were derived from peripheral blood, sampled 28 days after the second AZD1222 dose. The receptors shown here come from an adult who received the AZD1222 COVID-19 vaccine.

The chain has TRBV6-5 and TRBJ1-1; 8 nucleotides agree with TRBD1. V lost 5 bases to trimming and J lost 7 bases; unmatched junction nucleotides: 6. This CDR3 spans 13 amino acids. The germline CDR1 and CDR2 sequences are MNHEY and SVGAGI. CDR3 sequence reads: CASSLLGQGEAFF. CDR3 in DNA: TGTGCCAGCAGTCTCCTCGGACAGGGTGAAGCTTTCTTT.

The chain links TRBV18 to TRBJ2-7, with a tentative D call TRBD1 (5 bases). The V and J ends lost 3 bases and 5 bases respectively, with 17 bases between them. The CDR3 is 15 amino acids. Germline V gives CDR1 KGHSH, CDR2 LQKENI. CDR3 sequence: CASSPRQDIYDEQYF. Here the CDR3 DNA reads TGTGCCAGCTCACCGCGCCAGGACATATATGACGAGCAGTACTTC.

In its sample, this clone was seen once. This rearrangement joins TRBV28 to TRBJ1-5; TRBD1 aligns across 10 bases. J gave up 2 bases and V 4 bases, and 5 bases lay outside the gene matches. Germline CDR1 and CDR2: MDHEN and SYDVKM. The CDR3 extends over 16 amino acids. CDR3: CASSWGTGVGNQPQHF. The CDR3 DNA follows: TGTGCCAGCAGTTGGGGGACAGGGGTCGGCAATCAGCCCCAGCATTTT.

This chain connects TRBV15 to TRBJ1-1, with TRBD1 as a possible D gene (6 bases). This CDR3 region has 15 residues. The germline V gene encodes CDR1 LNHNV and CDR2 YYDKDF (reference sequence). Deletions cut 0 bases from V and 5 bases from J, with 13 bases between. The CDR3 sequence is CATSRDEGGRTEAFF. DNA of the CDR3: TGTGCCACCAGCAGAGATGAGGGGGGGCGTACTGAAGCTTTCTTT.

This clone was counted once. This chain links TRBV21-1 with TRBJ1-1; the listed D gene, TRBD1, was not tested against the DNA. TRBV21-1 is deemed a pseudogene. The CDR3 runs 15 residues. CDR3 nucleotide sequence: TGTGCCAGCAGCGACCCCGGACACTCGAGGACTGAAGCTTTCTTT. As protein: CASSDPGHSRTEAFF.

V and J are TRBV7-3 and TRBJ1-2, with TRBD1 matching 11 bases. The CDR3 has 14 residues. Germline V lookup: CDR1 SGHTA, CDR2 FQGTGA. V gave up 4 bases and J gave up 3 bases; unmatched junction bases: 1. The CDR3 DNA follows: TGTGCCAGCAGCTGGGGACAGGGGGACTATGGCTACACCTTC. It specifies CASSWGQGDYGYTF.

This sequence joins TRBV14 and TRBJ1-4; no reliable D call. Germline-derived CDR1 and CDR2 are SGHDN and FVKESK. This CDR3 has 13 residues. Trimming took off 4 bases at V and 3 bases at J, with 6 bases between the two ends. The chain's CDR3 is CASSRSSNEKLFF. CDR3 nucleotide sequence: TGTGCCAGCAGCCGATCATCTAATGAAAAACTGTTTTTT.

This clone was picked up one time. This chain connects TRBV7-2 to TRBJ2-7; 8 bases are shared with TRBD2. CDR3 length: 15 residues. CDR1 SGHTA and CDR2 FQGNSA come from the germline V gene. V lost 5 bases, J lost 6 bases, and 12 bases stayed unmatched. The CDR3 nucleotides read TGTGCCAGCAGCAAAGGACTAGCTTCGCCGAGCGAGCAGTACTTC. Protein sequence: CASSKGLASPSEQYF.

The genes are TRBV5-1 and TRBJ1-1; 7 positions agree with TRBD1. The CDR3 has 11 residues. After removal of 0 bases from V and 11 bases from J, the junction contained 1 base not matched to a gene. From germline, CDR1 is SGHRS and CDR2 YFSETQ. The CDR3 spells CASSLEGAAFF. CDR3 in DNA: TGCGCCAGCAGCTTGGAGGGGGCCGCTTTCTTT.

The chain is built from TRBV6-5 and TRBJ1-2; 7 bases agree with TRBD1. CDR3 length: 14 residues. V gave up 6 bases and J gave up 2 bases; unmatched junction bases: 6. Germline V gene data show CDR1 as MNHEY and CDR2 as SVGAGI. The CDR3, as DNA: TGTGCCAGCAGAGTAGGGGGCTCGAACTATGGCTACACCTTC. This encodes CASRVGGSNYGYTF.

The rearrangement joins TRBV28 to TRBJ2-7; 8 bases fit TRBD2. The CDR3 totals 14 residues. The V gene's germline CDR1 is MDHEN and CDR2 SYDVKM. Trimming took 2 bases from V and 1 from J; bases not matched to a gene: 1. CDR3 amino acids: CASSLAGGSYEQYF. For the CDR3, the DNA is TGTGCCAGCAGTTTAGCGGGAGGTTCCTACGAGCAGTACTTC.

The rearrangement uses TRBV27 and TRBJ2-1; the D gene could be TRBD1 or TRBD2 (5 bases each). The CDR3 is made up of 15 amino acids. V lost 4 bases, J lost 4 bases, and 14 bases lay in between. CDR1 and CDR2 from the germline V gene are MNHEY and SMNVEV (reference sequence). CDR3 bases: TGTGCCAGCAGTTCCGCAGGGAGTGGATACAATGAGCAGTTCTTC. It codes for CASSSAGSGYNEQFF.

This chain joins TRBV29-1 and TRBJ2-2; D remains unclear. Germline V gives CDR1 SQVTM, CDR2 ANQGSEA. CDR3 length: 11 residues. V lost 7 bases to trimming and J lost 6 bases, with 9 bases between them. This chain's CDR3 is CSARSAGELFF. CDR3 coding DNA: TGCAGCGCAAGGTCGGCCGGGGAGCTGTTTTTT.

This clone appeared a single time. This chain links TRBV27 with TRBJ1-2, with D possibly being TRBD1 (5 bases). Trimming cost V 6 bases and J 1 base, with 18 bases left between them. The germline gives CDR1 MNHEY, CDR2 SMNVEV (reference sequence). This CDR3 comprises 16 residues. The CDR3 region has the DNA TGTGCCAGCAGGGCAATCCGGGACGGGTTTAACTATGGCTACACCTTC. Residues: CASRAIRDGFNYGYTF.

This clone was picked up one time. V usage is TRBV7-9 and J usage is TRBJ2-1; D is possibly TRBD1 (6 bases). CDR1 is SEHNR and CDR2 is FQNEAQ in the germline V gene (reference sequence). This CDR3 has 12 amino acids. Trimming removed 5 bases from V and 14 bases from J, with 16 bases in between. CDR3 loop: CASSPARQAKFF. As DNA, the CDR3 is TGTGCCAGCAGCCCGGCTCGACAGGCGAAGTTCTTC.